This entry features one TCR beta chain sequence. The antigen is not known. Amplified regions were TCR beta CDR3 sequences from RNA transcripts. The HTBI primer set served for first-round RT-PCR of the TCR CDR3. Using its own MiXCR run on the multiplex PCR reads, TCRdb lists one record per CDR3 protein. The sample gives 550,000 to 700,000 distinct CDR3 sequences, roughly 14% of which show up once; about 4% is in the top ten. A NOSPECS grade of at least 4, a Clinical Activity Score of at least 3 and duration under 3 months were recorded in ophthalmopathy patients. The sample belongs to a study of T cells in Graves' hyperthyroidism and ophthalmopathy. About the study: Peripheral blood was secured at the point of initial diagnosis, before any treatment.

The V end was cut by 2 bases, the J end by 6 bases, with 16 bases between. Germline values: CDR1 LGHNT, CDR2 FRNRAP. CDR3 length equals 15 residues. General observations from the study: Progression to ophthalmopathy was predicted a median of roughly 6.6 months early. A 13 V-J signature model discriminated ophthalmopathy versus stable hyperthyroidism.

This clonotype originated in a woman in her thirties or forties with Graves' ophthalmopathy. The sample consisted of blood. This sequence joins TRBV12-5 and TRBJ1-1, with D possibly being TRBD1 (6 bases). This CDR3 is CASGLPEQGFSEAFF. The CDR3 bases are TGTGCTAGTGGTTTGCCCGAACAGGGATTCTCTGAAGCTTTCTTT. Supplemented by reference TRBV12-5 and TRBJ1-1, the full variable domain reads DARVTQTPRHKVTEMGQEVTMRCQPILGHNTVFWYRQTMMQGLELLAYFRNRAPLDDSGMPKDRFSAEMPDATLATLKIQPSEPRDSAVYFCASGLPEQGFSEAFFGQGTRLTVV.